The rows below give T cell receptor beta chains drawn from one sample of a study of CXCR3-negative and CXCR3-positive naive CD8 T cells. TCRdb re-called the 5' RACE reads, yielding one record per CDR3 amino acid sequence without DNA. This sample's clone table lists some 67,000 distinct CDR3 sequences. The sample consisted of naive CXCR3- CD8+ T cells from blood. These receptors originate from a human donor in good health. Some clones in this sample may be carry-over from other donors' samples. CDR3s include the opening cysteine and the closing phenylalanine or tryptophan.

TRBV30	TRBJ2-3	CAWSRTSGLTDTQYF
TRBV7-9	TRBJ2-3	CASSRGGLAGVTDTQYF
TRBV4-3	TRBJ2-2	CASSQARSGALNTGELFF
TRBV13	TRBJ2-7	CASSPGLGGLEQYF
TRBV28	TRBJ1-2	CASSLAGTYGYTF
TRBV20-1	TRBJ2-7	CSAVNLLANSYEQYF
TRBV28	TRBJ1-1	CARGSGTGDEAFF
TRBV7-2	TRBJ2-2	CASSLEQFANTGELFF
TRBV7-9	TRBJ1-1	CATYGSNTEAFF
TRBV5-1	TRBJ2-7	CASSLAGISYEQYF
TRBV21-1	TRBJ1-1	CASSIPIRRAPTEAFF
TRBV29-1	TRBJ2-1	CSVDRISIIGQGLDEQFF
TRBV29-1	TRBJ2-1	CSVLAGAGNEQFF
TRBV15	TRBJ2-1	CATSVGRANNEQFF
TRBV12-3/TRBV12-4	TRBJ2-7	CASSPTGGEQYF
TRBV28	TRBJ2-7	CASSFGTAAYEQYF
TRBV12-3/TRBV12-4	TRBJ2-5	CASSPSGGGETQYF
TRBV27	TRBJ2-7	CASSTATGYEQYF
TRBV12-3/TRBV12-4	TRBJ2-2	CASSTDREYTGELFF
TRBV28	TRBJ2-2	CASSFRETGELFF
TRBV30	TRBJ2-3	CAWSVGDTSTDTQYF
TRBV4-1	TRBJ1-3	CASSQDSGGFSGNTIYF
TRBV28	TRBJ2-5	CASTRGTTLRETQYF
TRBV2	TRBJ2-1	CASSVDHPSNNEQFF
TRBV5-4	TRBJ2-3	CASSGDRETKDTQYF
TRBV12-3/TRBV12-4	TRBJ1-2	CASSYSGRPYGYTF